The next 14 T cell receptor beta chains were all read from a single sample in a study of blood T cells in healthy people across ages (dated by TCRdb to between 2015 and 2016). Library creation used 5' RACE. The sequencer listed for this sample is Illumina HiSeq 2500. A second PCR of 7 to 11 cycles was performed with a sample-barcoded 5' primer and a J-beta primer mix. Using fastp at Q25 and MiXCR, TCRdb reprocessed the public reads and kept productive beta chains. Merged by CDR3 protein, the rows form single entries marked with the most common genes and DNA. The sample has more than 650,000 distinct CDR3 sequences on record, roughly 53% of them singletons. The ten most abundant clones make up approximately 40% of the sample. The sample comprised blood. The receptors were gathered from a man older than 75 in good health.

The chain uses TRBV2 and TRBJ1-2; TRBD1 aligns across 7 bases. Trimming removed 1 base from V and 5 bases from J; junction bases left unmatched: 10. The CDR3 runs 16 residues. Per the germline V gene, CDR1 is SNHLY and CDR2 is FYNNEI. The CDR3 spells CASSEGVPGQLYGYTF. CDR3 DNA: TGTGCCAGCAGTGAAGGAGTCCCGGGACAGTTATATGGCTACACCTTC.

This clonotype showed up just a few times. The gene calls are TRBV9 and TRBJ1-2, with unresolved D. Germline loops: CDR1 SGDLS, CDR2 YYNGEE. V was pared by 2 bases and J by 8 bases, with 13 bases between. The CDR3 is made up of 13 amino acids. CDR3 loop: CASSVSENGGYTF. CDR3 nucleotide sequence: TGTGCCAGCAGCGTCTCAGAGAATGGAGGCTACACCTTC.

The chain uses TRBV4-2 and TRBJ2-4; D is unclear. The CDR3 has 16 residues. V was cut by 0 bases and J by 2 bases, with 11 bases left in between. Germline V CDR1 and CDR2: LGHNA, YNFKEQ. The CDR3 region has the DNA TGTGCCAGCAGCCAAGAGAGACGAGAAACCAAAAACATTCAGTACTTC. Its translation: CASSQERRETKNIQYF.

This clonotype has only a few counts. V usage is TRBV6-5 and J usage is TRBJ2-1; 7 nucleotides line up with TRBD2. Per the germline V gene, CDR1 is MNHEY and CDR2 is SVGAGI. This CDR3 comprises 15 residues. The V and J ends lost 2 bases and 2 bases, in that order; junction bases with no gene match: 3. The CDR3 nucleotides are TGTGCCAGCAGTTACGACGGGAGGCCCTACAATGAGCAGTTCTTC. Translation gives CASSYDGRPYNEQFF.

In this sample, this clonotype turned up a few times. The genes are TRBV7-9 and TRBJ2-4, with D perhaps matching TRBD2 (7 bases). Germline values: CDR1 SEHNR, CDR2 FQNEAQ (reference sequence). The CDR3 spans 19 residues. V was trimmed by 2 bases and J by 1 base, leaving 21 bases between them. CDR3 DNA: TGTGCCAGCAGCTTATCACAGGGTAATGGGGAGGGGGCCAAAAACATTCAGTACTTC. This translates into CASSLSQGNGEGAKNIQYF.

On this clonotype: A read error may account for a junction end that differs from germline. V usage is TRBV7-9 and J usage is TRBJ2-7; D might be TRBD2 (7 bases). Germline lookup yields CDR1 SEHNR and CDR2 FQNEAQ (reference sequence). The CDR3 is made up of 18 amino acids. The CDR3 region has the DNA TGCGCCAGCAGCTTAGGGGGGGGCAGGCCTGGAAGCTCCTACGAGCAGTACTTC. Encoded protein: CASSLGGGRPGSSYEQYF.

V and J are TRBV24-1 and TRBJ2-5; D is uncertain. There are 13 residues in the CDR3. The V gene lost 4 bases and the J gene lost 2 bases, with 7 bases spanning the gap. Germline CDR1 and CDR2: KGHDR and SFDVKD. The CDR3 here is CATSDPMQETQYF. The CDR3 bases are TGTGCCACCAGTGACCCGATGCAAGAGACCCAGTACTTC.

The chain joins TRBV7-2 to TRBJ2-1; D is uncertain. Trimming left V 1 base short and J 5 bases short, with 12 bases between. There are 15 residues in the CDR3. CDR1 is SGHTA, CDR2 FQGNSA, per germline. The CDR3 is CASSLVGSVNNEQFF. For the CDR3, the DNA is TGTGCCAGCAGCTTAGTTGGTAGTGTGAACAATGAGCAGTTCTTC.

The gene calls are TRBV2 and TRBJ2-7; 7 positions match TRBD2. The assigned J gene may be wrong: the sequence end matches TRBJ2-5 better. CDR1 SNHLY and CDR2 FYNNEI come from the germline V gene. CDR3 length: 13 amino acids. The CDR3 DNA follows: TGTGCCAACATGAGCGGCGGGAGAGAGACCCAGTACTTC. Translated: CANMSGGRETQYF.

As for this clonotype: One junction end does not reproduce the germline sequence, and a read error may be involved. The chain uses TRBV28 and TRBJ2-2, with D possibly matching TRBD2 (5 bases). The CDR3 length is 13 residues. The germline gives CDR1 MDHEN, CDR2 SYDVKM. DNA of the CDR3: TGTGCCAGCAGTTTACACGACACCGGGGAGCTGTTTTTC. This gives the protein CASSLHDTGELFF.

This chain connects TRBV27 to TRBJ1-2, with 7 positions matching TRBD1. The CDR3 is made up of 15 amino acids. V trimming: 6 bases; J trimming: 2 bases; junction bases outside the gene matches: 9. The germline CDR1 and CDR2 sequences are MNHEY and SMNVEV (reference sequence). The CDR3 reads CASRHPGGGNYGYTF. CDR3 bases: TGTGCCAGCAGGCACCCAGGGGGAGGAAACTATGGCTACACCTTC.

This sequence joins TRBV3-1 and TRBJ2-3; possibly TRBD1 or TRBD2 for D (7 bases each). The CDR3 is made up of 13 amino acids. The ends were cut back, 3 bases at V and 14 bases at J, with 18 bases in the middle. From germline, CDR1 is LGHDT and CDR2 YNNKEL (reference sequence). The CDR3 DNA sequence: TGTGCCAGCAGCCATCAAAAGGGGGAGGGGGCGTATTTT. Translated: CASSHQKGEGAYF.

The chain is built from TRBV5-6 and TRBJ1-6, with D uncertain. The CDR3 length is 14 residues. CDR1 and CDR2 from the germline V gene are SGHDT and YYEEEE. With 2 bases removed from V and 10 bases from J, the gap between germline ends came to 13 bases. CDR3 residues: CASSFGRSDSPLHF. Here the CDR3 DNA reads TGTGCCAGCAGCTTTGGGAGATCTGACTCACCCCTCCACTTT.

This clonotype came up a few times. The genes are TRBV29-1 and TRBJ2-5; D ambiguous. The V end lost 6 bases, the J end lost 2 bases, and 13 bases lay between the germline ends. Germline V gives CDR1 SQVTM, CDR2 ANQGSEA. The CDR3 length is 13 residues. For the CDR3, the DNA is TGCAGCGTCCCCAGTCTAGGGCAAGAGACCCAGTACTTC. The encoded protein is CSVPSLGQETQYF. The whole variable domain, filled in from reference TRBV29-1 and TRBJ2-5, reads SAVISQKPSRDICQRGTSLTIQCQVDSQVTMMFWYRQQPGQSLTLIATANQGSEATYESGFVIDKFPISRPNLTFSTLTVSNMSPEDSSIYLCSVPSLGQETQYFGPGTRLLVL.